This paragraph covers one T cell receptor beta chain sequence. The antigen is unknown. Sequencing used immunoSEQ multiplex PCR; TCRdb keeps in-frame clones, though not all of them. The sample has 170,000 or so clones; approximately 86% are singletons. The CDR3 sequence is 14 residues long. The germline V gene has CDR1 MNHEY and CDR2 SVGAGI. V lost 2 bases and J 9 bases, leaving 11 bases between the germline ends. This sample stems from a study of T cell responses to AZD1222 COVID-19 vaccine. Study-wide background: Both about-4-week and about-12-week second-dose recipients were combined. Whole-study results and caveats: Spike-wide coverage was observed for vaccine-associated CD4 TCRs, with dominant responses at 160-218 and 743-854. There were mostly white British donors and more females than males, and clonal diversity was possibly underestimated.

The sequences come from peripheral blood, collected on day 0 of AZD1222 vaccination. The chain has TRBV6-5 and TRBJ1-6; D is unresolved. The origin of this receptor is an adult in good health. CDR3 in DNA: TGTGCCAGCAGTTACAGCGGGGTACCTTCACCCCTCCACTTT. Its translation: CASSYSGVPSPLHF.